These 24 T cell receptor beta chains were sequenced from one sample in a study of blood T cell repertoires in COVID-19. Some clones are missing from TCRdb's copy, which holds only in-frame ones; the method was immunoSEQ multiplex PCR. The data show about 160,000 clones, about 85% seen once. Input material: peripheral blood. Receptor source: a man aged 40-49 years with acute or convalescent COVID-19.

This rearrangement joins TRBV5-6 to TRBJ1-5; 7 bases fit TRBD1. The germline gives CDR1 SGHDT, CDR2 YYEEEE. V was clipped by 4 bases and J by 7 bases; unmatched bases: 8. This CDR3 spans 14 amino acids. CDR3 protein: CASSLQGIGQPQHF. The CDR3 nucleotides are TGTGCCAGCAGCCTACAGGGGATCGGCCAGCCCCAGCATTTT.

This clone came up once. The chain carries TRBV6-1 and TRBJ1-5; D is ambiguous. Germline V CDR1 and CDR2: MNHNS, SASEGT. This CDR3 region has 12 residues. Trimming took off 3 bases at V and 7 bases at J, with 7 bases between the two ends. The CDR3 here is CASSEEQQPQHF. The CDR3 region has the DNA TGTGCCAGCAGTGAGGAGCAACAGCCCCAGCATTTT.

The genes are TRBV9 and TRBJ1-3; unclear D gene. Trimming pared 3 bases from V and 7 bases from J, leaving 8 bases between. Germline-derived CDR1 and CDR2 are SGDLS and YYNGEE. The CDR3 is 12 amino acids. The CDR3 DNA reads TGTGCCAGCAGCGCCTCGGGTAACACCATATATTTT. It encodes CASSASGNTIYF.

The chain carries TRBV4-1 and TRBJ2-1; 8 bases fit TRBD2. The CDR3 sequence is 17 residues long. The V gene end was trimmed by 0 bases and the J gene end by 1 base; junction bases not matched to a gene: 5. The V gene's germline CDR1 is MGHRA and CDR2 YSYEKL. The CDR3 region is CASSQESGGFSYNEQFF. CDR3 nucleotide sequence: TGCGCCAGCAGCCAAGAAAGCGGGGGATTTTCCTACAATGAGCAGTTCTTC.

The chain uses TRBV9 and TRBJ1-6; no clear D. V was shortened by 0 bases and J by 5 bases, with 9 bases between the two germline ends. The CDR3 extends over 15 amino acids. CDR1 is SGDLS and CDR2 is YYNGEE in the germline V gene. CDR3 nucleotides: TGTGCCAGCAGCGTAGGTCCACAACATAATTCACCCCTCCACTTT. It codes for CASSVGPQHNSPLHF.

This clone was observed a handful of times. This rearrangement joins TRBV6-5 to TRBJ2-3; no clear D gene. V was cut by 2 bases and J by 2 bases, with 8 bases left in between. The germline V gene encodes CDR1 MNHEY and CDR2 SVGAGI. This CDR3 is built from 14 residues. CDR3 region: CASSYLRITDTQYF. The CDR3 region has the DNA TGTGCCAGCAGTTACCTCCGTATCACAGATACGCAGTATTTT.

This sequence joins TRBV5-4 and TRBJ2-5; 7 nucleotides align to TRBD1. V lost 2 bases to trimming and J lost 4 bases; unmatched junction nucleotides: 8. The CDR3 is made up of 15 amino acids. Germline V lookup: CDR1 SGHNT, CDR2 YYREEE (reference sequence). The CDR3 DNA sequence: TGTGCCAGCAGCTTACCACAGGGGAATGGAGAGACCCAGTACTTC. Translation: CASSLPQGNGETQYF.

This clone was recorded only once. The chain joins TRBV18 to TRBJ1-2, with 7 bases that match TRBD1. Germline V gene lookup returns CDR1 KGHSH and CDR2 LQKENI. J gave up 6 bases and V 2 bases, and 9 bases lay outside the gene matches. The CDR3 sequence is 15 residues long. The CDR3 protein is CASSPAQGVSDGYTF. The CDR3 DNA reads TGTGCCAGCTCACCAGCGCAGGGGGTTTCCGATGGCTACACCTTC.

V is TRBV6-5 and J is TRBJ1-1, with D perhaps TRBD1 (5 bases). CDR3 size: 15 residues. The germline V gene encodes CDR1 MNHEY and CDR2 SVGAGI. V was clipped by 0 bases and J by 1 base, with 9 bases between them. The chain's CDR3 is CASSYSWQGNTEAFF. DNA for the CDR3: TGTGCCAGCAGTTACTCTTGGCAGGGGAACACTGAAGCTTTCTTT.

This rearrangement joins TRBV2 to TRBJ2-1, with TRBD1 identical over 7 bases. CDR3 length equals 14 residues. From germline, CDR1 is SNHLY and CDR2 FYNNEI. Unmatched junction bases numbered 10, after V lost 6 bases and J lost 8 bases. CDR3: CASRRTGQGHEQFF. The CDR3 region has the DNA TGTGCCAGCAGGAGGACAGGTCAGGGACATGAGCAGTTCTTC.

The gene calls are TRBV7-6 and TRBJ2-6; TRBD1 agrees at 10 bases. The CDR3 has 20 residues. Germline V gene data show CDR1 as SGHVS and CDR2 as FNYEAQ. Trimming cost V 7 bases and J 0 bases; bases outside gene matches: 15. The CDR3 sequence: CASNARDRGSFSSGANVLTF. Here the CDR3 DNA reads TGTGCCAGCAATGCCCGGGACAGGGGTTCATTTAGCTCTGGGGCCAACGTCCTGACTTTC.

The CDR3 sequence is CATSRVQGRNYGYTF. As DNA, the CDR3 is TGTGCCACCAGCAGAGTTCAAGGGAGAAACTATGGCTACACCTTC. The genes are TRBV15 and TRBJ1-2; D call uncertain. V lost 1 base to trimming and J lost 2 bases, with 11 bases between them. CDR3 length: 15 amino acids. Looked up from germline, CDR1 is LNHNV and CDR2 is YYDKDF (reference sequence).

The V call is TRBV6-2 or TRBV6-3, the J call TRBJ2-5; 12 positions agree with TRBD2. V was pared by 5 bases and J by 10 bases, with 8 bases of the junction left unmatched. The CDR3 runs 14 residues. Germline V CDR1 and CDR2: MNHEY, SVGEGT. The CDR3 DNA is TGTGCCAGCAGTCCCACTACTAGCGGGGGGAACCAGTACTTC. It translates to CASSPTTSGGNQYF.

This clone was found once. This chain connects TRBV12-5 to TRBJ1-1; 7 nucleotides match TRBD1. Germline-derived CDR1 and CDR2 are LGHNT and FRNRAP. This CDR3 spans 14 amino acids. The V segment lost 7 bases and the J segment 0 bases; nucleotides outside the gene matches: 5. The chain's CDR3 is CASATQGVNTEAFF. The CDR3 bases are TGTGCTAGTGCCACCCAGGGGGTGAACACTGAAGCTTTCTTT. Full variable domain (outside the CDR3, taken from reference TRBV12-5 and TRBJ1-1): DARVTQTPRHKVTEMGQEVTMRCQPILGHNTVFWYRQTMMQGLELLAYFRNRAPLDDSGMPKDRFSAEMPDATLATLKIQPSEPRDSAVYFCASATQGVNTEAFFGQGTRLTVV.

This clone appeared a single time. V and J are TRBV30 and TRBJ2-3, with D perhaps TRBD1 (6 bases). The germline CDR1 and CDR2 sequences are GTSNPN and SVGIG (reference sequence). V shed 0 bases and J shed 2 bases, with 18 bases lying between them. The CDR3 covers 17 residues. The DNA for the CDR3 is TGTGCCTGGAGTGTATTATGGCAGGGGCGAGACACAGATACGCAGTATTTT. It specifies CAWSVLWQGRDTDTQYF.

The genes are TRBV3-1 (or the pseudogene TRBV3-2) and TRBJ2-4, with 7 nucleotides matching TRBD1. With V trimmed by 1 base and J by 9 bases, 6 bases remained unmatched. Germline assignment: CDR1 LGHDT and CDR2 YNNKEL (reference sequence). The CDR3 runs 14 residues. This CDR3 is CASSQGGQLAIQYF. DNA for the CDR3: TGTGCCAGCAGCCAAGGGGGACAGTTGGCCATTCAGTACTTC.

The V gene is TRBV3-1 (or the pseudogene TRBV3-2), the J gene TRBJ1-3; D remains unclear. The germline CDR1 and CDR2 sequences are LGHDT and YNNKEL (reference sequence). The germline V and J ends were trimmed by 6 bases and 0 bases, with 6 bases remaining between them. The CDR3 length is 13 residues. CDR3 DNA sequence: TGTGCCAGCAGGCCCAGCTCTGGAAACACCATATATTTT. Translation gives CASRPSSGNTIYF.

With regard to this clone: It is unclear where the CDR3 begins or ends on the DNA, so no DNA is shown, and the CDR3 is as TCRdb lists it. The J gene is TRBJ1-4, the V gene TRBV21-1. TRBV21-1 is described as a pseudogene. A total of 18 residues make up the CDR3, ends included. The CDR3 here is CASSKTVGLGSTNEKLFF.

This chain's CDR3 is CASSPTSGGRETQYF. The CDR3 region has the DNA TGTGCCAGCAGCCCGACTAGCGGGGGGCGGGAGACCCAGTACTTC. The chain carries TRBV9 and TRBJ2-5; 13 nucleotides match TRBD2. The CDR3 is 15 residues long. Trimming removed 4 bases from V and 5 bases from J; junction bases left unmatched: 5. The V gene's germline CDR1 is SGDLS and CDR2 YYNGEE. Filled out from reference TRBV9 and TRBJ2-5, the complete variable domain reads DSGVTQTPKHLITATGQRVTLRCSPRSGDLSVYWYQQSLDQGLQFLIQYYNGEERAKGNILERFSAQQFPDLHSELNLSSLELGDSALYFCASSPTSGGRETQYFGPGTRLLVL.

The chain uses TRBV7-3 and TRBJ1-1; perhaps TRBD1 as D (6 bases). CDR1 SGHTA and CDR2 FQGTGA come from the germline V gene. This CDR3 is built from 14 residues. Deletions cut 6 bases from V and 4 bases from J, with 15 bases between. CDR3 in amino acids: CASSTGWGSTEAFF. CDR3 in DNA: TGTGCCAGCAGTACAGGGTGGGGGAGCACTGAAGCTTTCTTT.

The rearrangement links TRBV9 to TRBJ1-2, with 7 bases matching TRBD1. This CDR3 contains 14 residues. V shed 5 bases, J shed 7 bases, and the junction held 11 bases outside the gene matches. Per germline, CDR1 SGDLS and CDR2 YYNGEE. The CDR3 nucleotides read TGTGCCAGCAGGGGGGACACAGGGGCTGTTGGCTACACCTTC. Translation gives CASRGDTGAVGYTF.

The rearrangement joins TRBV9 to TRBJ2-1, with D uncertain. CDR3 length: 16 residues. Per germline, CDR1 SGDLS and CDR2 YYNGEE. The ends were cut back, 0 bases at V and 2 bases at J, with 12 bases in the middle. The CDR3 reads CASSVVGSTTYNEQFF. CDR3 nucleotide sequence: TGTGCCAGCAGCGTAGTCGGCAGCACTACCTACAATGAGCAGTTCTTC.

The chain recombines TRBV5-1 with TRBJ2-5, with D perhaps matching TRBD2 (5 bases). CDR3 size: 15 residues. The germline V gene has CDR1 SGHRS and CDR2 YFSETQ. V was pared by 0 bases and J by 1 base, with 10 bases between. The CDR3 region is CASSLGGQAQETQYF. DNA for the CDR3: TGCGCCAGCAGCTTGGGCGGGCAGGCCCAAGAGACCCAGTACTTC.

This clone was counted once. V is TRBV20-1 and J is TRBJ2-5; TRBD1 is a possible D gene (5 bases). Trimming pared 6 bases from V and 5 bases from J, leaving 10 bases between. CDR3 length equals 11 residues. Germline CDR1 reads DFQATT; CDR2 reads SNEGSKA (reference sequence). Written as DNA, the CDR3 is TGCAGTGCAGTTCAGGGTGAGACCCAGTACTTC. It translates to CSAVQGETQYF.